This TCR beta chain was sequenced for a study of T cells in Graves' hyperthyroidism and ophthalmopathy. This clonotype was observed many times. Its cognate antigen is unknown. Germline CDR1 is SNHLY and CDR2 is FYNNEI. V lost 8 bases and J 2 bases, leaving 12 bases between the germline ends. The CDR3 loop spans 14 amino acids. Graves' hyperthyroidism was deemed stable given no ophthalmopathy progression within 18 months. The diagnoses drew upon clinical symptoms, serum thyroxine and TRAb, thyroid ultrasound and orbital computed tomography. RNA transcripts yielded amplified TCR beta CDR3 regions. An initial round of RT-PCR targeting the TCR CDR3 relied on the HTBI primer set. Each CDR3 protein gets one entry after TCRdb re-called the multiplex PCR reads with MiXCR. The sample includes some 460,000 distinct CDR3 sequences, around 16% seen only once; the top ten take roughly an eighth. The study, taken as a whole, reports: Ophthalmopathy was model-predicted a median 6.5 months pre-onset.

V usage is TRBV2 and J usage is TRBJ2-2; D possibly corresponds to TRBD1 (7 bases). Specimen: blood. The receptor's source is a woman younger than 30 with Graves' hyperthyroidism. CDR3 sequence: CASRRGPNTGELFF. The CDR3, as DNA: TGTGCCAGCCGGAGGGGGCCCAACACCGGGGAGCTGTTTTTT.